This T cell receptor beta chain emerged from a study of cytomegalovirus exposure and HLA in healthy donors. 60 Vbeta and 13 Jbeta primers were used in PCR. Assay: immunoSEQ multiplex PCR; the TCRdb copy retains only in-frame clones and omits some. The sample lists approximately 100,000 clones, about three fifths occurring once. The CDR3 consists of 14 residues. Germline V gives CDR1 MDHEN, CDR2 SYDVKM. V was trimmed by 6 bases and J by 4 bases, leaving 10 bases between them. Study results and caveats: No immune exposure information besides CMV serostatus was available. For most TCR sequences rarity was the rule, although some public TCRs occurred in many donors. Near-uniform donor sequencing depth was presumed by presence/absence analyses. In a later analysis, 17,000 or so TCR beta sequences were associated with HLA alleles at 0.05 false discovery rate.

About this clone: Its matching antigen is unknown.

This TCR came from a man aged 25 to 40 in good health and CMV-seronegative. The rearrangement links TRBV28 to TRBJ1-6, with TRBD1 as a possible D gene (6 bases). The sequenced sample consisted of PBMCs. CDR3 region: CASRTGQYNSPLHF. The CDR3 bases are TGTGCCAGCAGGACCGGACAGTATAATTCACCCCTCCACTTT.